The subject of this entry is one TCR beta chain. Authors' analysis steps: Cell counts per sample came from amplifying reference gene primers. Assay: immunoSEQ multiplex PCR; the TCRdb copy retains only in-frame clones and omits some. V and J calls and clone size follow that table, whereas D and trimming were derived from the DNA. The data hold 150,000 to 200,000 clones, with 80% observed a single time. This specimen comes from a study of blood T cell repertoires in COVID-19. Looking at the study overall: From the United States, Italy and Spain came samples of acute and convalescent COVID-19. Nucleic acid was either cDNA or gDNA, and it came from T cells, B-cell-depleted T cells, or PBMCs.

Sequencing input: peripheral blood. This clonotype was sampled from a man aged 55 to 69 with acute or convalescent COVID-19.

CDR3 sequence reads: CASSETSYADTQYF. The CDR3 nucleotides read TGTGCCAGCAGTGAAACTAGCTACGCAGATACGCAGTATTTT. The chain couples TRBV2 to TRBJ2-3, with a tentative D call TRBD2 (6 bases). Germline CDR1 SNHLY, CDR2 FYNNEI. Trimming left V 2 bases short and J 4 bases short, with 10 bases between. This CDR3 contains 14 residues.